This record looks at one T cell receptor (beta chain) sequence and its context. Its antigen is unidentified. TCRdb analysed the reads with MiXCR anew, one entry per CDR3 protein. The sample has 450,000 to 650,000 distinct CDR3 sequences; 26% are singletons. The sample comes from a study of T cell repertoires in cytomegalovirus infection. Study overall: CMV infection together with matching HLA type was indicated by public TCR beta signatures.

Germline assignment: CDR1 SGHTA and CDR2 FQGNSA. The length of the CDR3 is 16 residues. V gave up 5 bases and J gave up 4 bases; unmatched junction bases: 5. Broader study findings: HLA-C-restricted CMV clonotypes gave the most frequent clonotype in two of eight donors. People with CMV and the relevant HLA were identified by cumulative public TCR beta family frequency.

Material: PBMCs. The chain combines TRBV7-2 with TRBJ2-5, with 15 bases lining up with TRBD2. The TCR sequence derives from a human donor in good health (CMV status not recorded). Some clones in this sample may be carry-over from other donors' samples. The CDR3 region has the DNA TGTGCCAGCAGCCGGGGACTAGCGGGAGGTTTAGAGACCCAGTACTTC. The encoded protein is CASSRGLAGGLETQYF.